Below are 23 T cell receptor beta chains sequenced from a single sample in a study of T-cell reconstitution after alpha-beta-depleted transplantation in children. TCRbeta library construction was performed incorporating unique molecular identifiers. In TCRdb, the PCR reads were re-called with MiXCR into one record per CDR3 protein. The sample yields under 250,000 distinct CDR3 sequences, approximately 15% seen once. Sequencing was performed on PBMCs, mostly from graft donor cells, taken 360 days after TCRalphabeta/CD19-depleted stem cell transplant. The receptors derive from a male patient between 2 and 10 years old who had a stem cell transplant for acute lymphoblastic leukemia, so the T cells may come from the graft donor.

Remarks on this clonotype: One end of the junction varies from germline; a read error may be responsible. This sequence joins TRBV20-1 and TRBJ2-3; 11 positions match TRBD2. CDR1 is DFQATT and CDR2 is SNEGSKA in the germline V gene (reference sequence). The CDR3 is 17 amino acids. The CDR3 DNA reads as TGCTGTGCTAGAGATCGGGAACCGCTAGCGGGGGGTAATACGCAGTATTTT. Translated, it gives CCARDREPLAGGNTQYF.

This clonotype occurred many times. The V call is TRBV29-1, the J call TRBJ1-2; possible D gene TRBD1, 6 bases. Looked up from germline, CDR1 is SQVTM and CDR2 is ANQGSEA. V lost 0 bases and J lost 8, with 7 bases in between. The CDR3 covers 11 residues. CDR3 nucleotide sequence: TGCAGCGTTGAAGATCAGGGGGGCTACACCTTC. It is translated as CSVEDQGGYTF.

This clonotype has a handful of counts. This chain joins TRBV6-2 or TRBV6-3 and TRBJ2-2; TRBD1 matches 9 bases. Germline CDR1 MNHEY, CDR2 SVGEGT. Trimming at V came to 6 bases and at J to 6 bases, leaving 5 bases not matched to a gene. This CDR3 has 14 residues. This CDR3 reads CASSLRQGAGELFF. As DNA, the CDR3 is TGTGCCAGCAGCCTCAGACAGGGGGCCGGGGAGCTGTTTTTT.

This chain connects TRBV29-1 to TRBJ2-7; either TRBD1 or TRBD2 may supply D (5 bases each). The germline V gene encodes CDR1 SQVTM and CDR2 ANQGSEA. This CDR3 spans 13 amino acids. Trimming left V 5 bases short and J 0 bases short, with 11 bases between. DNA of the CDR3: TGCAGCGTTTCATGGGGGAGCTCCTACGAGCAGTACTTC. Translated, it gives CSVSWGSSYEQYF.

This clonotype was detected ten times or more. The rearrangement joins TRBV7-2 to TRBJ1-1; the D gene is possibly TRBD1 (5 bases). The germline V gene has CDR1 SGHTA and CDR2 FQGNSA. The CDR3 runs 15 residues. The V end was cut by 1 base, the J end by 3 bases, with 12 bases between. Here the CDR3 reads CASSLVGREYTEAFF. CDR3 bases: TGTGCCAGCAGCTTAGTGGGCAGGGAATACACTGAAGCTTTCTTT.

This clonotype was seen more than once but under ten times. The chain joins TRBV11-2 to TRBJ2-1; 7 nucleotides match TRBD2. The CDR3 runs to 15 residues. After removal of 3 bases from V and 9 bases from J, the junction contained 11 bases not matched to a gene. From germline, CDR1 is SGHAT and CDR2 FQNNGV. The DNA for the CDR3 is TGTGCCAGCAGCTTGCCGGAACTAGCGAGGGGTGAGCAGTTCTTC. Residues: CASSLPELARGEQFF.

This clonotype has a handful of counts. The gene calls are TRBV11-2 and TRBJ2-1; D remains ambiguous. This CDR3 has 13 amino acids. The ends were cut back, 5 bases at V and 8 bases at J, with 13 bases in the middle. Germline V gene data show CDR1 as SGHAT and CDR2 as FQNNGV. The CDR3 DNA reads TGTGCCAGCAGCCTTACTTGGGGTCATGAGCAGTTCTTC. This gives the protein CASSLTWGHEQFF.

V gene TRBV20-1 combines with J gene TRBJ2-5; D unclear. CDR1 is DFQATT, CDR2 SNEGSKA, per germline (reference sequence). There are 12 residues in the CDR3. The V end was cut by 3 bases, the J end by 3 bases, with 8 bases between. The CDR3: CSASSPEETQYF. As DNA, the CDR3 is TGCAGTGCTAGTTCTCCGGAAGAGACCCAGTACTTC.

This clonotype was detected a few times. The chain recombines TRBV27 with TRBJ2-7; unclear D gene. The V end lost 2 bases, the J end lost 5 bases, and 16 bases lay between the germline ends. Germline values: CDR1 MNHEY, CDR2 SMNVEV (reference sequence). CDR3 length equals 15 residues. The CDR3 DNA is TGTGCCAGCAGTTTAGTATCCGGGTTGAGAAACGAGCAGTACTTC. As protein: CASSLVSGLRNEQYF.

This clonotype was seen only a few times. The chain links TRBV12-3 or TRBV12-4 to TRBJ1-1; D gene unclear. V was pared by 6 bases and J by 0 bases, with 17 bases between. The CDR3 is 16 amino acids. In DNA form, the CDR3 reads TGTGCCAGCAGCCCCCTGCAACCGGGCATGAACACTGAAGCTTTCTTT. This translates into CASSPLQPGMNTEAFF.

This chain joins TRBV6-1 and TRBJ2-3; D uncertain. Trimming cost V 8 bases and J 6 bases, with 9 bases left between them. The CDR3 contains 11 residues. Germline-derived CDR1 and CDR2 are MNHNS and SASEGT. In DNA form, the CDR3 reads TGTGCCAGCGAACAAACGGATACGCAGTATTTT. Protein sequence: CASEQTDTQYF.

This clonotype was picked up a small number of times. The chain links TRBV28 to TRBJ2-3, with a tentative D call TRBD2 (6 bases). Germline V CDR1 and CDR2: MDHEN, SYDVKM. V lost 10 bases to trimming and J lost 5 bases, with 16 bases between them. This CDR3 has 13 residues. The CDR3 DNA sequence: TGTGCCACCGAACCGGGGGAGGAAGATACGCAGTATTTT. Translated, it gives CATEPGEEDTQYF.

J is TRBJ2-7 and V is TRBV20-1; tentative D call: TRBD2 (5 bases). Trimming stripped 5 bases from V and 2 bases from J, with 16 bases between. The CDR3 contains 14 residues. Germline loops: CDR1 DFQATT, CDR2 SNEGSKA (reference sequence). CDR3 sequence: CSAGGRSQPYEQYF. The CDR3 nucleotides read TGCAGTGCTGGAGGCAGAAGCCAACCCTACGAGCAGTACTTC.

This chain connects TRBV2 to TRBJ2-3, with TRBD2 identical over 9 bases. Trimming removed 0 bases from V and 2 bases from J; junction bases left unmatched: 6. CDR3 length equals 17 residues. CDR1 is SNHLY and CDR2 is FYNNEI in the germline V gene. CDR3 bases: TGTGCCAGCAGTGAAGCGGCGCTAGCGGGGTTCACAGATACGCAGTATTTT. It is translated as CASSEAALAGFTDTQYF.

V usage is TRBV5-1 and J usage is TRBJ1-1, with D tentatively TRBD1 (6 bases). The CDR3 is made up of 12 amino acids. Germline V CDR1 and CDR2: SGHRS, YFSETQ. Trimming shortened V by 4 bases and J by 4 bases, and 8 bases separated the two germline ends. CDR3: CASSNRVTEAFF. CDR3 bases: TGCGCCAGCAGCAACAGGGTCACTGAAGCTTTCTTT.

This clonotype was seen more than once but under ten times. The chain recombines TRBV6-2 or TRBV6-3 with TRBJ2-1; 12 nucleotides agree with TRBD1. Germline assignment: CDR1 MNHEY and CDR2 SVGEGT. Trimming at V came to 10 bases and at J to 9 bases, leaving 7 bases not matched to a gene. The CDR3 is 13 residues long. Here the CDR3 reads CATRGTGGSEQFF. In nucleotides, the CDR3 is TGTGCCACCCGCGGGACAGGGGGCTCTGAGCAGTTCTTC.

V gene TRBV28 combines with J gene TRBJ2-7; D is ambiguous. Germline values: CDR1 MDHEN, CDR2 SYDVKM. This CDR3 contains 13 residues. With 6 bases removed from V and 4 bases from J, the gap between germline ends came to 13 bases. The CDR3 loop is CASRTQFGYEQYF. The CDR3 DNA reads TGTGCCAGCAGGACCCAGTTCGGGTACGAGCAGTACTTC.

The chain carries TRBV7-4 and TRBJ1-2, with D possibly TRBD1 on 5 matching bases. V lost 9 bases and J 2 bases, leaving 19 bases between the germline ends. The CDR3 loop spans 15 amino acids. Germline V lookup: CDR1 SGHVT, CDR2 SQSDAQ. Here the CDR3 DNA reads TGTGCCAGTCCTGCCGGGGTCGGGGGAAACTATGGCTACACCTTC. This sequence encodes CASPAGVGGNYGYTF.

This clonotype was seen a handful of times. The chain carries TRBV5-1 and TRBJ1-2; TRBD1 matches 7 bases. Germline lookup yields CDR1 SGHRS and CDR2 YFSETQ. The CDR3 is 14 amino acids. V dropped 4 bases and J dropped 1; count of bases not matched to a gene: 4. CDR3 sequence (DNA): TGCGCCAGCAGCATGGGACAGAGTAACTATGGCTACACCTTC. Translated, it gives CASSMGQSNYGYTF.

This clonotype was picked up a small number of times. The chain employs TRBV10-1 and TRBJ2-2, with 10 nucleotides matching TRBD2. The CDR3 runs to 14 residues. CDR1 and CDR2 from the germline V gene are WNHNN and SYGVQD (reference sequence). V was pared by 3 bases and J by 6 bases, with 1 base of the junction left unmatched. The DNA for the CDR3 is TGCGCCAGCAGTGAAGCGGGGGGGCCCGGGGAGCTGTTTTTT. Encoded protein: CASSEAGGPGELFF.

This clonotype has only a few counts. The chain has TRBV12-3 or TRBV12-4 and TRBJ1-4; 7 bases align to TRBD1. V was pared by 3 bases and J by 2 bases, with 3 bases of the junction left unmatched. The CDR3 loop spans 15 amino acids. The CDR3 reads CASSLGTATNEKLFF. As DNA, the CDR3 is TGTGCCAGCAGTTTGGGGACAGCGACTAATGAAAAACTGTTTTTT.

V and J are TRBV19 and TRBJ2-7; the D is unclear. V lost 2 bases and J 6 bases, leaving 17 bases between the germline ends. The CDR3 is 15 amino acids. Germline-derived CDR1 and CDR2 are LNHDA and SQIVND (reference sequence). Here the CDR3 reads CASSIFQSGVAEQYF. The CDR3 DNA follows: TGTGCCAGTAGTATATTCCAATCGGGTGTGGCCGAGCAGTACTTC.

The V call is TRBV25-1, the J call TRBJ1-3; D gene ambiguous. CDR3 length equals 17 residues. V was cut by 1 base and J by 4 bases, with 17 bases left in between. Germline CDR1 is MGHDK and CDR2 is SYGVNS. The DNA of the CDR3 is TGTGCCAGCAGTGAATCCGGGCTTCGGGCCCTGGGAAACACCATATATTTT. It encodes CASSESGLRALGNTIYF.